The 10 T cell receptor beta chains presented below share a single source sample, sequenced in a study of OX40 agonist ivuxolimab in advanced cancers. Using immunoSEQ multiplex PCR, the repertoire was profiled, and TCRdb retains in-frame clones only, with some absent. The data contain over 150,000 clones, roughly 94% of them singletons. Here the sequenced sample was CD4+ or CD8+ T cells sorted from blood, taken in a trial of the OX40 agonist ivuxolimab. Receptor source: an adult with an advanced solid tumor such as melanoma, head and neck, liver or kidney cancer.

V gene TRBV27 combines with J gene TRBJ1-2, with 11 bases that match TRBD1. CDR1 and CDR2 from the germline V gene are MNHEY and SMNVEV (reference sequence). The CDR3 has 14 residues. The junction had 3 bases not matched to a gene; V was cut back by 5 bases and J by 4 bases. The CDR3 bases are TGTGCCAGCAGTCCGGACAGGGGGCTCTATGGCTACACCTTC. It specifies CASSPDRGLYGYTF.

The V call is TRBV7-2, the J call TRBJ2-7; 11 nucleotides match TRBD2. With V trimmed by 5 bases and J by 0 bases, 9 bases remained unmatched. The germline V gene has CDR1 SGHTA and CDR2 FQGNSA. CDR3 length: 17 amino acids. CDR3 region: CASSRGTSGQSSYEQYF. The CDR3, as DNA: TGTGCCAGCAGCCGTGGGACTAGCGGTCAGAGCTCCTACGAGCAGTACTTC.

The rearrangement links TRBV30 to TRBJ2-2; 11 bases fit TRBD2. Germline CDR1 GTSNPN, CDR2 SVGIG (reference sequence). The CDR3 length is 15 residues. The J segment lost 4 bases and the V segment lost 3 bases, leaving 4 bases of the junction unmatched. The CDR3, as DNA: TGTGCCTGGAGACTAGCGGGAGCCGGCACCGGGGAGCTGTTTTTT. This encodes CAWRLAGAGTGELFF.

This chain joins TRBV4-1 and TRBJ2-6; D gene ambiguous. The germline V and J ends were trimmed by 0 bases and 1 base, with 7 bases remaining between them. Germline V lookup: CDR1 MGHRA, CDR2 YSYEKL. The CDR3 loop spans 16 amino acids. The chain's CDR3 is CASSQDVGSGANVLTF. CDR3 bases: TGCGCCAGCAGCCAAGATGTGGGATCTGGGGCCAACGTCCTGACTTTC.

The V and J genes are TRBV9 and TRBJ1-2, with 8 bases matching TRBD1. The CDR3 runs to 14 residues. V shed 3 bases and J 0 bases; nucleotides not matched to a gene: 1. The V gene's germline CDR1 is SGDLS and CDR2 YYNGEE. The CDR3 nucleotides are TGTGCCAGCAGCGCAGGGGGCTCTAACTATGGCTACACCTTC. Translating it yields CASSAGGSNYGYTF.

In the case of this clone: This specimen includes other DNA sequences encoding the same CDR3. The chain has TRBV28 and TRBJ1-2; weak D call: TRBD1 (6 bases). The CDR3 loop spans 13 amino acids. V was shortened by 2 bases and J by 2 bases, with 6 bases between the two germline ends. Germline loops: CDR1 MDHEN, CDR2 SYDVKM. Written as DNA, the CDR3 is TGTGCCAGCAGTTTACAGGGGAACTATGGCTACACCTTC. Translating gives CASSLQGNYGYTF.

The genes are TRBV28 and TRBJ1-5; possibly TRBD1 for D (5 bases). This CDR3 has 13 amino acids. Between the trimmed V and J ends, which lost 8 bases and 6 bases, there was a span of 14 bases. Germline V gene data show CDR1 as MDHEN and CDR2 as SYDVKM. CDR3 DNA: TGTGCCAGCTCAACCCAGGGCGTTCAGCCCCAGCATTTT. Translated, it gives CASSTQGVQPQHF. Using reference TRBV28 and TRBJ1-5 for the parts outside the CDR3, the full variable domain is DVKVTQSSRYLVKRTGEKVFLECVQDMDHENMFWYRQDPGLGLRLIYFSYDVKMKEKGDIPEGYSVSREKKERFSLILESASTNQTSMYLCASSTQGVQPQHFGDGTRLSIL.

V is TRBV18 and J is TRBJ2-3, with a weak D call TRBD2 (5 bases). The CDR3 spans 17 residues. V was trimmed by 3 bases and J by 1 base, leaving 17 bases between them. Germline V gives CDR1 KGHSH, CDR2 LQKENI. The DNA of the CDR3 is TGTGCCAGCTCACCGTACCGGGGAGCAGACGGCACAGATACGCAGTATTTT. Protein sequence: CASSPYRGADGTDTQYF.

The rearrangement links TRBV28 to TRBJ1-6; D gene unclear. Trimming removed 2 bases from V and 5 bases from J, with 7 bases in between. The CDR3 is made up of 14 amino acids. Germline-derived CDR1 and CDR2 are MDHEN and SYDVKM. The CDR3 nucleotides read TGTGCCAGCAGTTTAATGGGGAATAATTCACCCCTCCACTTT. Translation: CASSLMGNNSPLHF.

CDR3 in DNA: TGTGCCAGCTCACCAGAACAGGGATCCTACGAGCAGTACTTC. Amino acids: CASSPEQGSYEQYF. The genes are TRBV18 and TRBJ2-7, with D perhaps matching TRBD1 (6 bases). Germline V gene data show CDR1 as KGHSH and CDR2 as LQKENI. Trimming removed 2 bases at V and 1 base at J, with 9 bases between. This CDR3 has 14 amino acids.